These 27 T cell receptor beta chains originate from one sample sequenced in a study of T cell responses to AZD1222 COVID-19 vaccine. This table comes from immunoSEQ multiplex PCR, and its TCRdb copy is limited to in-frame clones, with some not included. The repertoire holds 50,000 to 75,000 clones, with around 75% as singletons. Sequenced here: peripheral blood, sampled on day 0 of AZD1222 vaccination. These receptors originate from an adult in good health.

The chain recombines TRBV7-9 with TRBJ1-1; 10 nucleotides align to TRBD1. The CDR3 loop spans 15 amino acids. CDR1 and CDR2 from the germline V gene are SEHNR and FQNEAQ (reference sequence). The trim removed 4 bases at V and 3 bases at J, leaving 5 bases unmatched. In DNA form, the CDR3 reads TGTGCCAGCAGCTCCGGACAGGGGGGAGACACTGAAGCTTTCTTT. This sequence encodes CASSSGQGGDTEAFF.

V gene TRBV28 combines with J gene TRBJ2-7; 7 nucleotides match TRBD1. J lost 2 bases, V lost 5 bases, and 9 bases had no gene match. The CDR3 spans 15 residues. Germline lookup yields CDR1 MDHEN and CDR2 SYDVKM. The CDR3 is CASSTPGTETYEQYF. The CDR3 DNA follows: TGTGCCAGCAGTACCCCCGGGACAGAAACCTACGAGCAGTACTTC. Based on the CDR3 plus reference TRBV28 and TRBJ2-7, the full variable domain is DVKVTQSSRYLVKRTGEKVFLECVQDMDHENMFWYRQDPGLGLRLIYFSYDVKMKEKGDIPEGYSVSREKKERFSLILESASTNQTSMYLCASSTPGTETYEQYFGPGTRLTVT.

The V call is TRBV4-3, the J call TRBJ2-7; 8 bases match TRBD1. Germline lookup yields CDR1 LGHNA and CDR2 YSLEER. The trim removed 0 bases at V and 5 bases at J, leaving 3 bases unmatched. The CDR3 length is 14 residues. CDR3 protein: CASSQDLQGDEQYF. The CDR3 DNA reads as TGCGCCAGCAGCCAAGATTTACAGGGGGACGAGCAGTACTTC.

This clone has just one count. CDR3 DNA sequence: TGTGCCATCAGTGAGTCGGGGCAGCTTGCCTATGGCTACACCTTC. It specifies CAISESGQLAYGYTF. The V call is TRBV10-3, the J call TRBJ1-2; maybe TRBD1 (5 bases). The V gene's germline CDR1 is ENHRY and CDR2 SYGVKD. Trimming left V 0 bases short and J 4 bases short, with 12 bases between. This CDR3 comprises 15 residues.

This chain links TRBV6-5 with TRBJ1-6; 8 bases line up with TRBD1. The CDR3 is made up of 16 amino acids. The trim removed 0 bases at V and 10 bases at J, leaving 8 bases unmatched. Germline V gene data show CDR1 as MNHEY and CDR2 as SVGAGI. The CDR3 reads CASSYSWTGIGSPLHF. DNA for the CDR3: TGTGCCAGCAGTTACTCGTGGACAGGGATAGGGTCACCCCTCCACTTT.

V gene TRBV5-8 combines with J gene TRBJ2-3; 15 bases line up with TRBD2. Looked up from germline, CDR1 is SGHTS and CDR2 is YDEGEE. The CDR3 loop spans 17 amino acids. V trimming: 4 bases; J trimming: 5 bases; junction bases outside the gene matches: 8. Here the CDR3 DNA reads TGTGCCAGCAGCGCCCGGACTAGCGGGGGGGCCTTAGATACGCAGTATTTT. The encoded protein is CASSARTSGGALDTQYF.

This sequence joins TRBV11-2 and TRBJ1-1; D perhaps matches TRBD1 (6 bases). Trimming removed 5 bases at V and 4 bases at J, with 23 bases between. CDR1 SGHAT and CDR2 FQNNGV come from the germline V gene. This CDR3 has 17 amino acids. As DNA, the CDR3 is TGTGCCAGCAGCCCGCGAGGGGGTTCTAGTACTAGCACTGAAGCTTTCTTT. Its translation: CASSPRGGSSTSTEAFF.

The chain uses TRBV7-2 and TRBJ2-7, with D maybe TRBD1 (5 bases). The CDR3 spans 13 residues. Trimming cost V 6 bases and J 6 bases, with 15 bases left between them. Germline assignment: CDR1 SGHTA and CDR2 FQGNSA. CDR3 sequence: CASSSDSPGEQYF. CDR3 coding DNA: TGTGCCAGCAGTTCCGACAGCCCCGGCGAGCAGTACTTC.

The rearrangement links TRBV15 to TRBJ1-6; 7 bases map to TRBD1. The germline CDR1 and CDR2 sequences are LNHNV and YYDKDF (reference sequence). Losses at the gene ends were 8 bases for V and 7 bases for J; bases not matched to a gene: 2. The CDR3 covers 12 residues. CDR3 DNA sequence: TGTGCCACCGGGACAGCAAATTCACCCCTCCACTTT. Translated: CATGTANSPLHF.

The V and J genes are TRBV6-6 and TRBJ2-1; 9 bases agree with TRBD1. V shed 4 bases, J shed 7 bases, and the junction held 5 bases outside the gene matches. Germline CDR1 reads MNHNY; CDR2 reads SVGAGI (reference sequence). There are 14 residues in the CDR3. Written as DNA, the CDR3 is TGTGCCAGCAGTTCTCCCGGGACAGGGAATGAGCAGTTCTTC. Translated: CASSSPGTGNEQFF.

The rearrangement links TRBV5-1 to TRBJ2-3; 10 nucleotides line up with TRBD1. Trimming at V came to 7 bases and at J to 4 bases, leaving 3 bases not matched to a gene. The germline V gene has CDR1 SGHRS and CDR2 YFSETQ. The CDR3 runs 13 residues. The CDR3 region is CASSGTGADTQYF. The CDR3 nucleotides read TGCGCCAGCTCCGGGACAGGGGCAGATACGCAGTATTTT.

This rearrangement joins TRBV18 to TRBJ1-4; 11 bases fit TRBD1. The CDR3 has 14 residues. The germline V gene has CDR1 KGHSH and CDR2 LQKENI. The ends lost 4 bases at V and 7 bases at J; junction bases unmatched: 2. The CDR3 protein is CASSRDRGSEKLFF. The CDR3 region has the DNA TGTGCCAGCTCACGGGACAGGGGGAGTGAAAAACTGTTTTTT. Full variable domain (outside the CDR3, taken from reference TRBV18 and TRBJ1-4): NAGVMQNPRHLVRRRGQEARLRCSPMKGHSHVYWYRQLPEEGLKFMVYLQKENIIDESGMPKERFSAEFPKEGPSILRIQQVVRGDSAAYFCASSRDRGSEKLFFGSGTQLSVL.

The V gene is TRBV5-1, the J gene TRBJ2-7; D perhaps matches TRBD1 (6 bases). V lost 5 bases to trimming and J lost 1 base, with 13 bases between them. Looked up from germline, CDR1 is SGHRS and CDR2 is YFSETQ. This CDR3 spans 14 amino acids. Here the CDR3 reads CASSLDTGSYEQYF. As DNA, the CDR3 is TGCGCCAGCAGTCTAGATACAGGGTCCTACGAGCAGTACTTC.

In its sample, this clone was seen once. The chain joins TRBV6-6 to TRBJ2-2; TRBD2 is a possible D gene (6 bases). The CDR3 covers 14 residues. Trimming took 2 bases from V and 6 from J, leaving 10 bases between them. Germline V gene data show CDR1 as MNHNY and CDR2 as SVGAGI (reference sequence). This CDR3 is CASSYGGRSGELFF. The CDR3 bases are TGTGCCAGCAGTTACGGTGGGAGGTCCGGGGAGCTGTTTTTT.

The CDR3 is CASSQQASGANVLTF. The CDR3 DNA follows: TGTGCCAGCAGTCAGCAGGCCTCTGGGGCCAACGTCCTGACTTTC. The V call is TRBV4-2, the J call TRBJ2-6; D gene ambiguous. Trimming removed 6 bases at V and 0 bases at J, with 9 bases between. CDR1 is LGHNA, CDR2 YNFKEQ, per germline. The CDR3 consists of 15 residues.

The chain uses TRBV7-9 and TRBJ1-1; weak D call: TRBD1 (6 bases). CDR1 and CDR2 from the germline V gene are SEHNR and FQNEAQ (reference sequence). V was pared by 6 bases and J by 5 bases, with 16 bases between. The CDR3 runs to 14 residues. CDR3 amino acids: CASRYGQIETEAFF. The CDR3 DNA follows: TGTGCCAGCAGGTATGGACAGATCGAGACTGAAGCTTTCTTT.

The V gene is TRBV29-1, the J gene TRBJ1-2; 7 bases fit TRBD1. Germline V gene data show CDR1 as SQVTM and CDR2 as ANQGSEA. The CDR3 has 15 residues. V was clipped by 4 bases and J by 7 bases; unmatched bases: 15. CDR3 loop: CSVGTGEGWYGGYTF. CDR3 sequence (DNA): TGCAGCGTTGGCACAGGGGAAGGGTGGTATGGTGGCTACACCTTC.

The chain is built from TRBV15 and TRBJ1-1; unclear D gene. Germline V gene lookup returns CDR1 LNHNV and CDR2 YYDKDF (reference sequence). V shed 0 bases and J shed 0 bases, with 8 bases lying between them. This CDR3 has 15 amino acids. The CDR3 reads CATSREGLMNTEAFF. The DNA for the CDR3 is TGTGCCACCAGCAGAGAGGGCCTTATGAACACTGAAGCTTTCTTT.

The V and J genes are TRBV7-2 and TRBJ1-6; tentative D call: TRBD1 (5 bases). This CDR3 spans 13 amino acids. CDR1 SGHTA and CDR2 FQGNSA come from the germline V gene. Trimming removed 1 base at V and 10 bases at J, with 8 bases between. Written as DNA, the CDR3 is TGTGCCAGCAGCTTAGTTCGGGACTCACCCCTCCACTTT. Translating gives CASSLVRDSPLHF.

The rearrangement joins TRBV7-8 to TRBJ1-2; the D gene is possibly TRBD1 (6 bases). Germline loops: CDR1 SGHVS, CDR2 FQNEAQ. V was trimmed by 2 bases and J by 4 bases, leaving 11 bases between them. CDR3 length: 14 amino acids. CDR3 DNA: TGTGCCAGCAGCTTATACCAGGGGAGCTATGGCTACACCTTC. This codes for CASSLYQGSYGYTF.

The rearrangement uses TRBV5-6 and TRBJ1-5, with D hard to call. The V and J ends lost 2 bases and 7 bases respectively, with 13 bases between them. Germline CDR1 reads SGHDT; CDR2 reads YYEEEE. The CDR3 spans 14 residues. CDR3: CASSLVGLGQPQHF. The CDR3 DNA reads TGTGCCAGCAGCTTAGTCGGGCTAGGACAGCCCCAGCATTTT. The whole variable domain, remainder taken from reference TRBV5-6 and TRBJ1-5, is DAGVTQSPTHLIKTRGQQVTLRCSPKSGHDTVSWYQQALGQGPQFIFQYYEEEERQRGNFPDRFSGHQFPNYSSELNVNALLLGDSALYLCASSLVGLGQPQHFGDGTRLSIL.

The chain has TRBV6-5 and TRBJ2-7; D not certain. The CDR3 loop spans 12 amino acids. The V end was cut by 8 bases, the J end by 5 bases, with 13 bases between. Germline lookup yields CDR1 MNHEY and CDR2 SVGAGI. As DNA, the CDR3 is TGTGCCAGCGTGGGTCCCAGCAACGAGCAGTACTTC. Protein sequence: CASVGPSNEQYF.

The chain combines TRBV28 with TRBJ1-2, with D maybe TRBD1 (5 bases). V lost 5 bases to trimming and J lost 4 bases, with 11 bases between them. This CDR3 contains 13 residues. Germline-derived CDR1 and CDR2 are MDHEN and SYDVKM. The DNA of the CDR3 is TGTGCCAGCAGTCCAGGGACTTCCTATGGCTACACCTTC. It translates to CASSPGTSYGYTF.

The rearrangement links TRBV18 to TRBJ1-1, with 8 positions matching TRBD1. Trimming removed 3 bases from V and 3 bases from J; junction bases left unmatched: 9. Germline-derived CDR1 and CDR2 are KGHSH and LQKENI. The CDR3 extends over 16 amino acids. CDR3 residues: CASSPPGQGAHTEAFF. The DNA of the CDR3 is TGTGCCAGCTCACCTCCAGGACAGGGCGCGCACACTGAAGCTTTCTTT. The entire variable domain, with the rest obtained from reference TRBV18 and TRBJ1-1, is as follows: NAGVMQNPRHLVRRRGQEARLRCSPMKGHSHVYWYRQLPEEGLKFMVYLQKENIIDESGMPKERFSAEFPKEGPSILRIQQVVRGDSAAYFCASSPPGQGAHTEAFFGQGTRLTVV.

The gene calls are TRBV7-9 and TRBJ1-5; tentatively, D is TRBD1 (6 bases). V lost 1 base, J lost 5 bases, and 12 bases lay in between. The CDR3 has 15 amino acids. The germline V gene encodes CDR1 SEHNR and CDR2 FQNEAQ (reference sequence). CDR3 in amino acids: CASSLEGAGDQPQHF. CDR3 sequence (DNA): TGTGCCAGCAGCTTAGAAGGGGCAGGGGATCAGCCCCAGCATTTT. The variable domain in full, with the rest retrieved from reference TRBV7-9 and TRBJ1-5, is DTGVSQNPRHKITKRGQNVTFRCDPISEHNRLYWYRQTLGQGPEFLTYFQNEAQLEKSRLLSDRFSAERPKGSFSTLEIQRTEQGDSAMYLCASSLEGAGDQPQHFGDGTRLSIL.

The gene calls are TRBV7-6 and TRBJ2-1; D is unclear. The V gene lost 0 bases and the J gene lost 8 bases, with 17 bases spanning the gap. The CDR3 has 16 residues. Germline assignment: CDR1 SGHVS and CDR2 FNYEAQ. The CDR3 sequence: CASSLAGTKYSDEQFF. The DNA for the CDR3 is TGTGCCAGCAGCTTAGCGGGCACGAAGTACAGCGATGAGCAGTTCTTC.

The rearrangement links TRBV19 to TRBJ2-7; 11 positions agree with TRBD1. CDR3 size: 14 residues. The germline CDR1 and CDR2 sequences are LNHDA and SQIVND (reference sequence). With 5 bases clipped from V and 2 bases from J, the junction kept 2 bases outside the gene matches. The CDR3 sequence: CASSWDRGTYEQYF. CDR3 nucleotide sequence: TGTGCCAGTAGTTGGGACAGGGGGACCTACGAGCAGTACTTC.